This T cell receptor beta chain was profiled in a study of Ad26.COV2.S vaccination and SARS-CoV-2 variants. Produced via immunoSEQ multiplex PCR; TCRdb's table is partial and in-frame only. The sample has about 400,000 clones, 83% seen once. This sample's treatment: 19 received Ad26.COV2.S at low or high dose, single or two shots; five or six received placebo; per-sample allocation not given. After the first vaccine or placebo injection, samples were drawn on day 63. The V gene's germline CDR1 is SGDLS and CDR2 YYNGEE. The length of the CDR3 is 17 residues. V lost 3 bases and J lost 2; bases outside the gene matches: 7.

This specimen was peripheral blood, taken in a trial of Ad26.COV2.S vaccine versus placebo. This chain connects TRBV9 to TRBJ2-3; 12 bases are shared with TRBD2. This clonotype was sampled from a person aged 18-65 years who received the Ad26.COV2.S COVID-19 vaccine or a placebo. The CDR3 loop reads CASSALTSGGYTDTQYF. CDR3 bases: TGTGCCAGCAGCGCCCTGACTAGCGGGGGCTACACAGATACGCAGTATTTT.